One and the same sample provided the 21 T cell receptor beta chains below, sequenced in a study of blood T cell repertoires in COVID-19. Generated by immunoSEQ multiplex PCR, the TCRdb table keeps only in-frame clones and is missing some. The top ten hold about a sixth of the sample, which has about 130,000 clones, roughly four fifths seen once. The sequencing sample was made of peripheral blood. The receptors shown here come from a woman aged 45-65 years with acute or convalescent COVID-19.

The chain combines TRBV6-5 with TRBJ1-4; TRBD1 is a possible D gene (5 bases). CDR1 is MNHEY and CDR2 is SVGAGI in the germline V gene. Trimming pared 1 base from V and 6 bases from J, leaving 12 bases between. The length of the CDR3 is 15 residues. CDR3: CASSYYGGTDEKLFF. The CDR3 DNA reads as TGTGCCAGCAGTTACTACGGGGGAACCGATGAAAAACTGTTTTTT.

The chain is built from TRBV4-1 and TRBJ2-1; the match to TRBD2 covers 12 bases. The CDR3 length is 21 residues. Losses at the gene ends were 2 bases for V and 0 bases for J; bases not matched to a gene: 14. The germline V gene has CDR1 MGHRA and CDR2 YSYEKL. Here the CDR3 DNA reads TGCGCCAGCAGCCAAAAGGGGAGGGGACTAGCGGGTCGGAGCTCCTACAATGAGCAGTTCTTC. Protein product: CASSQKGRGLAGRSSYNEQFF.

The table lists this clone with a few counts. The chain joins TRBV6-5 to TRBJ1-4, with TRBD1 as a possible D gene (5 bases). Trimming stripped 2 bases from V and 7 bases from J, with 14 bases between. CDR3 length equals 15 residues. Germline V lookup: CDR1 MNHEY, CDR2 SVGAGI. DNA of the CDR3: TGTGCCAGCAGTTACGACGGGGGGATAGGTGAAAAACTGTTTTTT. Protein sequence: CASSYDGGIGEKLFF.

The chain is built from TRBV28 and TRBJ1-3; no reliable D call. Trimming stripped 8 bases from V and 0 bases from J, with 17 bases between. The CDR3 sequence is 16 residues long. Looked up from germline, CDR1 is MDHEN and CDR2 is SYDVKM. CDR3 sequence (DNA): TGTGCCAGCTCCTTGAGGGTTTCGAACTCTGGAAACACCATATATTTT. Amino acids: CASSLRVSNSGNTIYF.

V gene TRBV6-5 combines with J gene TRBJ1-3; 8 positions match TRBD1. Trimming removed 4 bases from V and 0 bases from J; junction bases left unmatched: 5. The CDR3 runs 16 residues. Germline V lookup: CDR1 MNHEY, CDR2 SVGAGI. The CDR3 reads CASSSGTGFSGNTIYF. CDR3 in DNA: TGTGCCAGCAGTTCCGGGACAGGCTTCTCTGGAAACACCATATATTTT.

This clone was seen a few times. V gene TRBV5-8 combines with J gene TRBJ1-2; the match to TRBD1 covers 9 bases. The V gene end was trimmed by 3 bases and the J gene end by 1 base; junction bases not matched to a gene: 7. The CDR3 has 16 residues. Germline V gene data show CDR1 as SGHTS and CDR2 as YDEGEE. CDR3 amino acids: CASSYLTGGFNYGYTF. The CDR3 DNA sequence: TGTGCCAGCAGCTACCTCACAGGGGGCTTTAACTATGGCTACACCTTC.

This chain connects TRBV6-5 to TRBJ1-4, with D perhaps TRBD1 (6 bases). Trimming removed 6 bases from V and 7 bases from J, with 12 bases in between. Germline V lookup: CDR1 MNHEY, CDR2 SVGAGI. CDR3 length equals 13 residues. DNA for the CDR3: TGTGCCAGCAGCCGCGACAGGAGTGAAAAACTGTTTTTT. Protein product: CASSRDRSEKLFF.

This sequence joins TRBV30 and TRBJ2-3, with D perhaps matching TRBD2 (7 bases). This CDR3 region has 13 residues. The germline V gene has CDR1 GTSNPN and CDR2 SVGIG (reference sequence). Trimming took 5 bases from V and 4 from J, leaving 13 bases between them. The CDR3 nucleotides are TGTGCCTGGGGGGGGGCCGCGTCAGATACGCAGTATTTT. Amino acid sequence: CAWGGAASDTQYF.

The chain links TRBV6-4 to TRBJ1-1; D not certain. Germline CDR1 MRHNA, CDR2 SNTAGT. The CDR3 is 13 residues long. Trimming left V 6 bases short and J 0 bases short, with 8 bases between. The CDR3 bases are TGTGCCAGCAGCGAGCACCTGAACACTGAAGCTTTCTTT. It yields the protein CASSEHLNTEAFF.

This clone was recorded once. The chain joins TRBV12-5 to TRBJ1-5; TRBD1 might be the D (6 bases). The CDR3 has 13 residues. The germline CDR1 and CDR2 sequences are LGHNT and FRNRAP. The V gene lost 3 bases and the J gene lost 8 bases, with 11 bases spanning the gap. The CDR3 sequence: CASGLTGFEPQHF. The CDR3 coding sequence is TGTGCTAGTGGTTTAACAGGGTTCGAGCCCCAGCATTTT.

The chain combines TRBV20-1 with TRBJ1-3; 8 nucleotides agree with TRBD1. The V and J ends lost 3 bases and 6 bases, in that order; junction bases with no gene match: 1. The CDR3 covers 12 residues. Germline lookup yields CDR1 DFQATT and CDR2 SNEGSKA (reference sequence). CDR3 DNA: TGCAGTGCTAGTCAGGGGGCAAACACCATATATTTT. Amino acid sequence: CSASQGANTIYF.

The genes are TRBV9 and TRBJ1-4, with TRBD1 identical over 8 bases. The CDR3 loop spans 17 amino acids. The J segment lost 4 bases and the V segment lost 0 bases, leaving 8 bases of the junction unmatched. Germline CDR1 SGDLS, CDR2 YYNGEE. The CDR3 region is CASSVGNRGRLNEKLFF. Written as DNA, the CDR3 is TGTGCCAGCAGCGTAGGTAACAGGGGGAGACTTAATGAAAAACTGTTTTTT.

This chain connects TRBV29-1 to TRBJ1-1, with 8 bases that match TRBD1. Germline V gives CDR1 SQVTM, CDR2 ANQGSEA. V was clipped by 4 bases and J by 5 bases; unmatched bases: 6. This CDR3 region has 13 residues. Here the CDR3 DNA reads TGCAGCGTTGGACAGGGGCCGGGAACTGAAGCTTTCTTT. Its translation: CSVGQGPGTEAFF.

V and J are TRBV14 and TRBJ2-5, with D tentatively TRBD2 (6 bases). Looked up from germline, CDR1 is SGHDN and CDR2 is FVKESK. This CDR3 has 15 amino acids. Between the trimmed V and J ends, which lost 5 bases and 2 bases, there was a span of 15 bases. CDR3 region: CASSSFGGRQETQYF. CDR3 in DNA: TGTGCCAGCAGCTCCTTCGGGGGTCGACAAGAGACCCAGTACTTC. The full variable domain, its missing parts supplied by reference TRBV14 and TRBJ2-5, is EAGVTQFPSHSVIEKGQTVTLRCDPISGHDNLYWYRRVMGKEIKFLLHFVKESKQDESGMPNNRFLAERTGGTYSTLKVQPAELEDSGVYFCASSSFGGRQETQYFGPGTRLLVL.

Here the CDR3 DNA reads TGTGCCAGCTCACCTTCCGGTAATGAAAAACTGTTTTTT. It yields the protein CASSPSGNEKLFF. V is TRBV18 and J is TRBJ1-4, with D hard to call. V gave up 3 bases and J gave up 4 bases, with 6 bases separating them. Germline CDR1 KGHSH, CDR2 LQKENI. CDR3 length: 13 residues. Based on the CDR3 plus reference TRBV18 and TRBJ1-4, the full variable domain is NAGVMQNPRHLVRRRGQEARLRCSPMKGHSHVYWYRQLPEEGLKFMVYLQKENIIDESGMPKERFSAEFPKEGPSILRIQQVVRGDSAAYFCASSPSGNEKLFFGSGTQLSVL.

V and J are TRBV19 and TRBJ1-4, with 7 bases matching TRBD1. CDR1 and CDR2 from the germline V gene are LNHDA and SQIVND (reference sequence). This CDR3 contains 14 residues. Germline trimming cut 8 bases from V and 5 bases from J; bases unmatched to any gene: 8. As DNA, the CDR3 is TGTGCCAGTCAGAAACAGGGGTGGAATGAAAAACTGTTTTTT. It specifies CASQKQGWNEKLFF.

The V call is TRBV14, the J call TRBJ2-3, with D hard to call. V gave up 3 bases and J gave up 3 bases, with 7 bases separating them. CDR3 size: 13 residues. Germline CDR1 SGHDN, CDR2 FVKESK. The CDR3 bases are TGTGCCAGCAGCCAGAGAATAACAGATACGCAGTATTTT. Encoded protein: CASSQRITDTQYF.

The CDR3 protein is CASSQNRTYGYTF. CDR3 nucleotide sequence: TGTGCCAGCTCCCAAAACAGGACCTATGGCTACACCTTC. This sequence joins TRBV18 and TRBJ1-2, with D perhaps TRBD1 (5 bases). Germline V gene sequence: CDR1 KGHSH, CDR2 LQKENI. The V end lost 6 bases, the J end lost 4 bases, and 12 bases lay between the germline ends. The CDR3 contains 13 residues.

The J gene is TRBJ2-1, the V gene TRBV6-1; D is possibly TRBD2 (6 bases). The germline V gene has CDR1 MNHNS and CDR2 SASEGT. The CDR3 length is 15 residues. The V gene lost 2 bases and the J gene lost 3 bases, with 11 bases spanning the gap. CDR3 DNA sequence: TGTGCCAGCAGTGAATGGGACTTAAACTACAATGAGCAGTTCTTC. Its translation is CASSEWDLNYNEQFF.

The chain has TRBV5-1 and TRBJ1-1; D is uncertain. V was pared by 0 bases and J by 5 bases, with 8 bases between. The CDR3 contains 13 residues. Germline V lookup: CDR1 SGHRS, CDR2 YFSETQ. Written as DNA, the CDR3 is TGCGCCAGCAGCTTGGCAGAGAGGACTGAAGCTTTCTTT. As protein: CASSLAERTEAFF.

The chain is built from TRBV7-9 and TRBJ1-2; the match to TRBD1 covers 8 bases. CDR3 length equals 15 residues. Trimming took 7 bases from V and 4 from J; bases not matched to a gene: 11. Germline lookup yields CDR1 SEHNR and CDR2 FQNEAQ (reference sequence). In DNA, the CDR3 is TGTGCCAGCACCAAGTCAGGGGGCGCGGTCTATGGCTACACCTTC. Translation: CASTKSGGAVYGYTF.